The source of this T cell receptor (beta chain) is a study of CD8 T cells in ankylosing spondylitis. In TCRdb, the 5' RACE reads were re-called with MiXCR into one record per CDR3 protein. The sample holds 200,000 to 250,000 distinct CDR3 sequences, around 10% seen once. This clonotype was picked up many times. Trimming shortened V by 3 bases and J by 7 bases, and 13 bases separated the two germline ends. The CDR3 loop spans 14 amino acids. The sequence derives from a male donor with ankylosing spondylitis or in good health (not recorded which). Input material: blood, either unsorted or a sorted T cell fraction (not recorded which). J is TRBJ1-5 and V is TRBV12-3 or TRBV12-4; tentative D call: TRBD1 (5 bases). CDR3: CASSFGGRGQPQHF. The CDR3 DNA sequence: TGTGCCAGCAGTTTTGGGGGACGTGGGCAGCCCCAGCATTTT.